This entry describes one T cell receptor (beta chain). Its antigen target is currently unknown. Base qualities are not at hand, and no much larger clone is one base apart. Collaborating institutions collected whole blood in K2EDTA tubes following their own protocols. Collaborator samples were shipped for TCRbeta analysis as frozen whole blood, isolated PBMCs, or DNA extracted from either sample type. The data derive from a study of blood T cell repertoires in COVID-19 (dated by TCRdb to 2018 to 2020). In terms of the full investigation: Collaborator samples came from the United States, Italy and Spain and covered acute and convalescent phases of COVID-19. The prospective study material was composed of cDNA or gDNA derived from T cells, B-cell-depleted T cells, or PBMCs. Subjects who had been exposed to COVID-19, were actively infected with it, or had recovered from it provided the deeply sampled blood TCRbeta repertoires that made up the dataset. The repertoires were made available in a free public database intended to serve as a resource for research on the immune response to SARS-CoV-2. Samples were obtained from the ongoing ImmuneRACE study (first 160 participants) and from some 1,300 subjects provided by 6 global collaborators. Nearly every sample came with metadata listing a de-identified subject ID, COVID-19 status, age in years and sex. Where HLA class I and class II types were available, the types were taken from metadata supplied by the sample provider, not from assay-based typing.

TCRbeta CDR3 regions were amplified from genomic DNA by means of the immunoSEQ Assay, a bias-controlled multiplex PCR. As for how the authors treated the data: The number of nucleated cells in each sample was estimated by amplification of reference gene primers within the assay. To quantify the absolute abundance of each unique TCRbeta CDR3 rearrangement, sequence reads were collapsed and filtered. For each sample, productive Simpson clonality was calculated as the square root of Simpson's diversity index over productive rearrangements. Imported from immuneACCESS, the table was reduced by TCRdb to in-frame sequences with V and J called. These copies leave out some clones; in studies compared against another copy, an unresolved V gene accounts for under half, and the cause of the remainder is not known. V and J calls and clone size come straight from that table; D and trimming were deduced from the DNA. Within this sample are around 160,000 clones, with around 86% of them counted one time only. The biggest ten clones account for over 0.85% of the sample.

Summary of the overall study and its limitations: How much clinical and demographic metadata was included differed by source and by participant, and the metadata was provided uncurated.

This sequence originates from a man aged 18 to 30 with acute or convalescent COVID-19. Material for sequencing was peripheral blood.

The base sequence is TGTGCCAGCAGTCGGATGTACACCGGACAGACGAACACCGGGGAGCTGTTTTTT. Its product reads: CASSRMYTGQTNTGELFF. Here the chain combines TRBV27 and TRBJ2-2, with TRBD1 perhaps the D gene, on 6 matching bases. The CDR3, cysteine through phenylalanine, is 18 amino acids long. Only the CDR3 part of the read is kept: 54 bases, read in frame from the first base. CDR1 and CDR2 are drawn from the germline V gene (reference sequence): MNHEY, SMNVEV. V sheds 5 bases and J sheds 0 bases, leaving 19 bases between their ends.